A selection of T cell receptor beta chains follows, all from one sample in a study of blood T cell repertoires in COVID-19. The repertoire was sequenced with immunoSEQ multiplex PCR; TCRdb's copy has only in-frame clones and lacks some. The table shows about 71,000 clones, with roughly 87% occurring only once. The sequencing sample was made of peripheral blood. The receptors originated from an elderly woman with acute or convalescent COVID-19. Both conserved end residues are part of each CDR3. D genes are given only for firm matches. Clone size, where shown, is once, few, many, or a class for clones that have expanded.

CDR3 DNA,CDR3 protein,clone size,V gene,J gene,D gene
TGCGCCAGCAGCGGGACAGGCGTGAGTGGCACTGAAGCTTTCTTT,CASSGTGVSGTEAFF,-,TRBV5-1,TRBJ1-1,TRBD1
TGTGCCAGCAGTTCGACCCCGTTTACCGGAGTTATTAATTCACCCCTCCACTTT,CASSSTPFTGVINSPLHF,-,TRBV27,TRBJ1-6,-
TGCGCCAGCAGGACACTAGCGGGGTACAATGAGCAGTTCTTC,CASRTLAGYNEQFF,-,TRBV10-2,TRBJ2-1,TRBD2
TGTGCCAGCAGCCAAGATCGGGTCGGGGAGCAGTACTTC,CASSQDRVGEQYF,-,TRBV14,TRBJ2-7,-
TGTGCCAGCAGTCCGTGGGACAGGGGAGGCGGCTACACCTTC,CASSPWDRGGGYTF,once,TRBV27,TRBJ1-2,TRBD1
TGCGCCAGCAGCCAAGATTTACACCTTCGAGGTGAGACCCAGTACTTC,CASSQDLHLRGETQYF,-,TRBV4-1,TRBJ2-5,-
TGTGCCAGTAGTATACAGGTGGGCCTATCTTATGAGCAGTTCTTC,CASSIQVGLSYEQFF,-,TRBV19,TRBJ2-1,-
TGTGCCAGCAGTGACTCCGTCTCCTCTGGGGCCAACGTCCTGACTTTC,CASSDSVSSGANVLTF,few,TRBV6-4,TRBJ2-6,-
TGCGCCAGCAGGGGGACAGGAGAAGGCGAGCAGTACTTC,CASRGTGEGEQYF,-,TRBV10-2,TRBJ2-7,TRBD1
TGTGCCAGCTCACCACGCGTACAGGGGCAGGCCTACGAGCAGTACTTC,CASSPRVQGQAYEQYF,-,TRBV18,TRBJ2-7,TRBD1
TGTGCCAGCAACGCCTTAGCGGGAGGGGGGGAGCAGTACTTC,CASNALAGGGEQYF,few,TRBV6-5,TRBJ2-7,TRBD2
TGTGCCAGCAGTTATGTTACAGCTCTTCGGACAGATACGCAGTATTTT,CASSYVTALRTDTQYF,-,TRBV6-2/TRBV6-3,TRBJ2-3,-
TGTGCCAGCAGCTTGGTGGGACAGACTTACGAGCAGTACTTC,CASSLVGQTYEQYF,-,TRBV5-4,TRBJ2-7,TRBD1
TGTGCCAGCAGTGAAGCGACGACAGGGAGGTATGGCTACACCTTC,CASSEATTGRYGYTF,-,TRBV2,TRBJ1-2,TRBD1
TGTGCCAGCAGTTACCTTCGCCTAGCCTACGAGCAGTACTTC,CASSYLRLAYEQYF,once,TRBV6-6,TRBJ2-7,-
TGTGCCAGCAGCTTAGATCGGACTAAGCGGGAGATCTTTCGTGGTTACGAGCAGTACTTC,CASSLDRTKREIFRGYEQYF,-,TRBV11-3,TRBJ2-7,TRBD2
TGTGCCAGCAGTCAAAGCGAGCAGGGGGCTGTTGGAAAACTGTTTTTT,CASSQSEQGAVGKLFF,-,TRBV7-6,TRBJ1-4,TRBD1